The subject of this entry is one TCR beta chain. Its target is unknown. This record comes from a study of shared clonotypes between healthy human individuals. Study at large: The cohort comprised two women and three men. Their ages spanned 18 to 49 years. Each donor's CD4 naive and CD4 memory cells filled three plates apiece, CD8 naive two, and CD8 memory one. Study results and caveats: Sharing across several donors was seen in 4.5% to 5.5% of naive CD4 clonotypes.

The CDR3 totals 12 residues. Germline CDR1 is SQVTM and CDR2 is ANQGSEA. Trimming stripped 1 base from V and 6 bases from J, with 9 bases between. The assay was immunoSEQ multiplex PCR, and TCRdb's table has in-frame clones only and misses some. Among around 2,000,000 clones listed, 90% to 95% were seen once. Partitioning of CD4+ cells yielded a CD45RA+ naive subset and a CD45RA-negative memory subset. Sequences were obtained from naive CD4+ T cells sorted from blood. Documented subset: CD45RA+ positively selected. V and J are TRBV29-1 and TRBJ1-2; D unclear. The TCR comes from a man younger than 35 in good health. CDR3 sequence reads: CSVEVADNGYTF. The CDR3 nucleotides read TGCAGCGTTGAAGTAGCCGACAATGGCTACACCTTC.